This section outlines one T cell receptor beta chain sequence together with its context. Its antigen is not identified. The data are from a study of vaccination effects on CD4 cells after COVID-19. Overall study: Sampling occurred a median 72 days post second dose, range 14 to 241. Findings and caveats of the study: Healthy vaccinees' vaccine-induced clones included only 1 of 255 that recognized common cold coronaviruses. Vaccine- and infection-induced clones showed marked clonal contraction late following vaccination.

ViraFEST used viral peptide pools to expand antigen-specific CD4+ T cells before sequencing. Culture proceeded for 10 days, and CD4+ T cells were then isolated. Participants completed two doses of the BNT162b2 or mRNA-1273 vaccine. Days 3 and 7 saw half the medium replaced with IL-2 medium. Clones were read by immunoSEQ multiplex PCR, and TCRdb kept only the in-frame ones, dropping some. Of around 59,000 clones detected, about 78% appear once; the ten largest clones hold roughly 2%. The CDR3 runs to 19 residues. The sequence was obtained from a human donor who received a COVID-19 vaccine. V is TRBV7-5 and J is TRBJ1-1; TRBD1, the table's D call, was not compared with the DNA. TRBV7-5 has pseudogene status. This material consisted of CD4+ T cells from PBMCs cultured with HCoV-OC43 spike peptides, taken after COVID-19 vaccination. Subset described: HCoV-OC43 spike overlapping peptide pool stimulation. For the CDR3, the DNA is TGTGCCAGAAGTCGCTGCCGGACAGGTCCTTACCTTGTACAAACTGAAGCTTTCTTT. It translates to CARSRCRTGPYLVQTEAFF.